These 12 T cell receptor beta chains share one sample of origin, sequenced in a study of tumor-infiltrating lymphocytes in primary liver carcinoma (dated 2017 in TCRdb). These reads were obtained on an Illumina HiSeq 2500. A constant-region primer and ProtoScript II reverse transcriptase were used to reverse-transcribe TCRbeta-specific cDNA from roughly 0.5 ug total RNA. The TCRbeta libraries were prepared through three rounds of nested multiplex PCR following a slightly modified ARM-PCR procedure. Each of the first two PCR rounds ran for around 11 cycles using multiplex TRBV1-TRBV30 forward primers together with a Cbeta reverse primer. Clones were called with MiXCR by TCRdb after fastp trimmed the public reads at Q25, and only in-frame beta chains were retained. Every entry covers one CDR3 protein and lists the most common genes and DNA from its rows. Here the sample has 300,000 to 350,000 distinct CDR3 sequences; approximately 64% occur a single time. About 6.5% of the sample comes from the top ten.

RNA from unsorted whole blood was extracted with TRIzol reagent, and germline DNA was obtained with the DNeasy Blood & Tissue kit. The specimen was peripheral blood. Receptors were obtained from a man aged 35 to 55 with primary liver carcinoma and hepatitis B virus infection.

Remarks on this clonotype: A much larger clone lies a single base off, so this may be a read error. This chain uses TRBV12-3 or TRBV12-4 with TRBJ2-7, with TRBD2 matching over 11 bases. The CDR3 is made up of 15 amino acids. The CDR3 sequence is CSSSSIAGGWSEQYF. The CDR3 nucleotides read TGTTCCAGCAGTTCGATAGCGGGAGGGTGGTCCGAGCAGTACTTC.

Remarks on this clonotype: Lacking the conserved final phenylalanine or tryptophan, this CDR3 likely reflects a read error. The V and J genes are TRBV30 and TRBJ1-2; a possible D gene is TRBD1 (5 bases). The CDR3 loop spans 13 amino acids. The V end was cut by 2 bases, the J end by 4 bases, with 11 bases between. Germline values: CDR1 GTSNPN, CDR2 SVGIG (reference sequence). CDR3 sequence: CAWSTLGGYGYTI. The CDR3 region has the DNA TGTGCCTGGAGTACCCTCGGGGGCTATGGCTACACCATC.

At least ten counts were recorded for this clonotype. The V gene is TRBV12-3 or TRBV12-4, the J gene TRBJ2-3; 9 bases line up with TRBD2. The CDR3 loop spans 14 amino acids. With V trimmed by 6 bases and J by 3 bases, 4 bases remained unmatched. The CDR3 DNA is TGTGCCAGCAGCAGACTAGCGGTAACAGATACGCAGTATTTT. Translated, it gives CASSRLAVTDTQYF.

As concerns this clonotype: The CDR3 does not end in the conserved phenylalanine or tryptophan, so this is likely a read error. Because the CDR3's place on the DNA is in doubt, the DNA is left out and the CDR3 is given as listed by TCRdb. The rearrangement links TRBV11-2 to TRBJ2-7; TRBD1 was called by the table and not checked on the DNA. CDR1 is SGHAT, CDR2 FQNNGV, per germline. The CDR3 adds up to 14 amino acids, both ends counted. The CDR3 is CASSPGQLAYEQYL.

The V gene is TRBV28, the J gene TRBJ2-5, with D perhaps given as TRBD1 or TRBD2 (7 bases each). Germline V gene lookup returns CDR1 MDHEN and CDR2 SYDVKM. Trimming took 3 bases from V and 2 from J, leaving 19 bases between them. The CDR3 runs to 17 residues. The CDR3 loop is CASSFWGFRGGQETQYF. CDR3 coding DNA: TGTGCCAGCAGTTTTTGGGGGTTCAGGGGGGGACAAGAGACCCAGTACTTC.

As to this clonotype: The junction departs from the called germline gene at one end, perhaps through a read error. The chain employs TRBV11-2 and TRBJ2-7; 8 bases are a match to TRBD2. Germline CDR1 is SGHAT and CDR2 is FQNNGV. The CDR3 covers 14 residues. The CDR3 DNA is TGTACCAGCGGCTTAGAAGCGGGAGACTACGAGCAGTACTTC. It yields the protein CTSGLEAGDYEQYF.

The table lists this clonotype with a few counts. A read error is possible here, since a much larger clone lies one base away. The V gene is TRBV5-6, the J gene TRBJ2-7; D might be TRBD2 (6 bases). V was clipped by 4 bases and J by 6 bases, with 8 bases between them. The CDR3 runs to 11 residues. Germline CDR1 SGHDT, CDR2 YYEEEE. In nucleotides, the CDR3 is TGTGCCAGCAGCGGAGGGTTCGAGCAGTACTTC. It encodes CASSGGFEQYF.

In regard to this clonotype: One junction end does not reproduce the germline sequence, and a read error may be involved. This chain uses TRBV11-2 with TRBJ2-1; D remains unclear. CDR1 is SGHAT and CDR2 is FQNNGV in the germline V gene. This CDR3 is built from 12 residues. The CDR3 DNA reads TGTGCCAGCAGGGAAGAGAACAACGAGCAGTTCTTC. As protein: CASREENNEQFF.

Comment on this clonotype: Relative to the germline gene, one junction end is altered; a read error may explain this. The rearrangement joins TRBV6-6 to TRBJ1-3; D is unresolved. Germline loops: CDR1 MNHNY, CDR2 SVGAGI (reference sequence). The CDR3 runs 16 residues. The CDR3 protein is CASSYGVRSSRNTIYF. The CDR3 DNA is TGTGCCAGCAGTTACGGAGTTCGGAGCTCTAGAAACACCATATATTTT.

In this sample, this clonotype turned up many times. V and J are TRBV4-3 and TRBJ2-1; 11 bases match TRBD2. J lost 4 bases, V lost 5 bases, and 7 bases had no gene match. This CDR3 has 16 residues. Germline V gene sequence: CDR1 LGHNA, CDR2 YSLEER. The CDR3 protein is CASSEFRLAGYNEQFF. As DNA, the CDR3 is TGCGCCAGCAGCGAATTCAGACTAGCGGGGTACAATGAGCAGTTCTTC.

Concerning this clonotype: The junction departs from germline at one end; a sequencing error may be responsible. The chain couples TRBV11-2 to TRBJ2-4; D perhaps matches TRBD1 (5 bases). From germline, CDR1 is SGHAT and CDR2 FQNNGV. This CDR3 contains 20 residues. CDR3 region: CASSLAAGHGARGEVVIQCF. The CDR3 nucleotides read TGTGCCAGCAGCCTTGCGGCAGGCCATGGGGCAAGAGGAGAGGTGGTCATTCAGTGCTTC.

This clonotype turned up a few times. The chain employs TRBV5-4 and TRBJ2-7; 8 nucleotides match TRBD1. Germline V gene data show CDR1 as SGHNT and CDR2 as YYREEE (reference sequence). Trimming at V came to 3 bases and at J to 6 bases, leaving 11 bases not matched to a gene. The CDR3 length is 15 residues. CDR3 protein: CASSSGTGARGEQYF. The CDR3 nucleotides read TGTGCCAGCAGCTCTGGGACAGGCGCGAGAGGCGAGCAGTACTTC.